Below are 22 T cell receptor beta chains sequenced from a single sample in a study of T cell repertoires in cytomegalovirus infection. TCRdb redid the calling of the reads with MiXCR, one entry per CDR3 protein. The sample gives about 110,000 distinct CDR3 sequences, around 28% of which show up once; approximately 78% is in the top ten. Their recognized antigens are unknown. The starting material was CD8+ T cells from cultured PBMCs, obtained from culture after CMV antigen stimulation. The receptor source for this set is a human donor in good health (CMV status not recorded). Some clones in this sample may be carry-over from other donors' samples.

The chain is built from TRBV7-9 and TRBJ2-5, with D uncertain. Deletions cut 3 bases from V and 3 bases from J, with 5 bases between. The CDR3 has 12 residues. Looked up from germline, CDR1 is SEHNR and CDR2 is FQNEAQ (reference sequence). CDR3 coding DNA: TGTGCCAGCAGCTTTTTGGAAGAGACCCAGTACTTC. Amino acids: CASSFLEETQYF. The variable domain in full, completed from reference TRBV7-9 and TRBJ2-5, reads DTGVSQNPRHKITKRGQNVTFRCDPISEHNRLYWYRQTLGQGPEFLTYFQNEAQLEKSRLLSDRFSAERPKGSFSTLEIQRTEQGDSAMYLCASSFLEETQYFGPGTRLLVL.

This clonotype was counted a single time. V gene TRBV11-2 combines with J gene TRBJ2-7; TRBD1 aligns across 8 bases. This CDR3 has 14 amino acids. Unmatched junction bases numbered 7, after V lost 3 bases and J lost 6 bases. The germline V gene encodes CDR1 SGHAT and CDR2 FQNNGV. The DNA of the CDR3 is TGTGCCAGCAGCTTCTCGGACAGGGTACTCGAGCAGTACTTC. Its protein is CASSFSDRVLEQYF.

CDR3 nucleotides: TGTGCCAGCAGTCCTCCGGGACTAGCTGGTTATGAGCAGTTCTTC. Protein product: CASSPPGLAGYEQFF. The chain carries TRBV12-3 or TRBV12-4 and TRBJ2-1; TRBD2 agrees at 9 bases. CDR3 length: 15 residues. The J segment lost 8 bases and the V segment lost 5 bases, leaving 10 bases of the junction unmatched.

This clonotype was detected ten times or more. The chain has TRBV27 and TRBJ2-3, with a weak D call TRBD2 (5 bases). Trimming removed 6 bases from V and 0 bases from J, with 10 bases in between. The CDR3 sequence is 14 residues long. CDR1 is MNHEY and CDR2 is SMNVEV in the germline V gene (reference sequence). The CDR3 sequence is CASSWTASTDTQYF. The CDR3 DNA is TGTGCCAGCAGCTGGACTGCTAGCACAGATACGCAGTATTTT.

The chain recombines TRBV7-6 with TRBJ2-3; 8 nucleotides match TRBD2. CDR3 length: 15 amino acids. Germline V CDR1 and CDR2: SGHVS, FNYEAQ. With 1 base clipped from V and 7 bases from J, the junction kept 7 bases outside the gene matches. Here the CDR3 DNA reads TGTGCCAGCAGCTTAGAAGGGACTAGGACCTATACGCAGTATTTT. Translated: CASSLEGTRTYTQYF.

In its sample, this clonotype was seen a few times. V is TRBV4-1 and J is TRBJ2-7; maybe TRBD2 (6 bases). V was cut by 0 bases and J by 3 bases, with 12 bases left in between. Germline V gene data show CDR1 as MGHRA and CDR2 as YSYEKL. CDR3 length: 15 amino acids. The CDR3: CASSQDGAGYYEQYF. DNA for the CDR3: TGCGCCAGCAGCCAAGACGGAGCGGGTTACTACGAGCAGTACTTC.

V usage is TRBV20-1 and J usage is TRBJ2-1; perhaps TRBD2 as D (5 bases). The CDR3 has 11 residues. V was shortened by 0 bases and J by 12 bases, with 9 bases between the two germline ends. Germline V lookup: CDR1 DFQATT, CDR2 SNEGSKA (reference sequence). The CDR3 bases are TGCAGTGCTAGAGATATCGAGGGGCAGTTCTTC. It encodes CSARDIEGQFF.

This clonotype was counted a few times. The chain recombines TRBV19 with TRBJ1-1; 7 bases are shared with TRBD1. This CDR3 is built from 15 residues. CDR1 and CDR2 (germline): LNHDA, SQIVND (reference sequence). The V gene end was trimmed by 4 bases and the J gene end by 4 bases; junction bases not matched to a gene: 9. CDR3 loop: CASSTKQGTTTEAFF. The CDR3 nucleotides are TGTGCCAGTAGTACTAAACAGGGGACGACCACTGAAGCTTTCTTT.

In its sample, this clonotype is medium-sized. V is TRBV7-2 and J is TRBJ2-2, with D unclear. There are 14 residues in the CDR3. Trimming pared 2 bases from V and 2 bases from J, leaving 6 bases between. CDR1 SGHTA and CDR2 FQGNSA come from the germline V gene. This chain's CDR3 is CASSLWENTGELFF. The DNA of the CDR3 is TGTGCCAGCAGCTTATGGGAAAACACCGGGGAGCTGTTTTTT.

The chain couples TRBV11-2 to TRBJ2-2; no clear D. With 5 bases removed from V and 1 base from J, the gap between germline ends came to 11 bases. CDR1 is SGHAT, CDR2 FQNNGV, per germline. CDR3 size: 15 residues. The CDR3 region is CASSGWTLNTGELFF. The CDR3 bases are TGTGCCAGCAGCGGGTGGACCTTGAACACCGGGGAGCTGTTTTTT. Together with reference TRBV11-2 and TRBJ2-2, the CDR3 gives the full variable domain: EAGVAQSPRYKIIEKRQSVAFWCNPISGHATLYWYQQILGQGPKLLIQFQNNGVVDDSQLPKDRFSAERLKGVDSTLKIQPAKLEDSAVYLCASSGWTLNTGELFFGEGSRLTVL.

The chain joins TRBV7-3 to TRBJ2-4, with 8 bases matching TRBD1. CDR3 length: 14 residues. V lost 5 bases and J lost 5; bases outside the gene matches: 5. CDR1 SGHTA and CDR2 FQGTGA come from the germline V gene. CDR3 protein: CASSPGQGENIQYF. CDR3 coding DNA: TGTGCCAGCAGCCCTGGACAGGGAGAAAACATTCAGTACTTC.

This clonotype showed up many times. V and J are TRBV20-1 and TRBJ1-5; D unresolved. Trimming pared 5 bases from V and 3 bases from J, leaving 14 bases between. The germline CDR1 and CDR2 sequences are DFQATT and SNEGSKA (reference sequence). This CDR3 has 14 residues. DNA for the CDR3: TGCAGTGCTCATCCTGGTGGGAACAATCAGCCCCAGCATTTT. Translating gives CSAHPGGNNQPQHF.

About this clonotype: A much larger clone sits a single nucleotide away, making a read error possible. The chain couples TRBV27 to TRBJ2-1; tentatively, D is TRBD2 (6 bases). CDR1 MNHEY and CDR2 SMNVEV come from the germline V gene (reference sequence). CDR3 length: 17 residues. Trimming removed 2 bases from V and 2 bases from J, with 16 bases in between. As DNA, the CDR3 is TGTGCCAGCAGTTTAGATTTGGTGGGACTCCCCTACAATGAGCAGTTCTTC. It is translated as CASSLDLVGLPYNEQFF.

The table lists this clonotype with a few counts. V and J are TRBV7-8 and TRBJ1-2; D unresolved. Trimming shortened V by 2 bases and J by 5 bases, and 12 bases separated the two germline ends. The length of the CDR3 is 14 residues. The germline CDR1 and CDR2 sequences are SGHVS and FQNEAQ. The CDR3 bases are TGTGCCAGCAGCTTATCGTCGACGGGATATGGCTACACCTTC. Translated, it gives CASSLSSTGYGYTF.

The CDR3 loop is CASSHGGRSEAFF. Here the CDR3 DNA reads TGCGCCAGCAGCCATGGGGGGCGGTCTGAAGCTTTCTTT. V usage is TRBV4-1 and J usage is TRBJ1-1; tentatively, D is TRBD1 (6 bases). V was pared by 3 bases and J by 6 bases, with 11 bases between. This CDR3 region has 13 residues. Germline V gene data show CDR1 as MGHRA and CDR2 as YSYEKL.

This clonotype was counted only a few times. The chain couples TRBV12-3 or TRBV12-4 to TRBJ2-3; 7 bases match TRBD2. There are 14 residues in the CDR3. The V segment lost 5 bases and the J segment 0 bases; nucleotides outside the gene matches: 2. For the CDR3, the DNA is TGTGCCAGCAGTCAGGGACTAAGCACAGATACGCAGTATTTT. Translation: CASSQGLSTDTQYF.

The sample holds a few counts of this clonotype. The rearrangement joins TRBV9 to TRBJ1-5; a weak D match, TRBD1 (6 bases). The germline V gene encodes CDR1 SGDLS and CDR2 YYNGEE. The CDR3 is 14 residues long. V was pared by 1 base and J by 5 bases, with 10 bases between. The CDR3 region is CASSVSGVDQPQHF. DNA of the CDR3: TGTGCCAGCAGCGTATCAGGGGTGGATCAGCCCCAGCATTTT.

The rearrangement links TRBV2 to TRBJ2-1, with 8 bases lining up with TRBD1. Germline trimming cut 6 bases from V and 2 bases from J; bases unmatched to any gene: 9. The CDR3 is 16 residues long. Looked up from germline, CDR1 is SNHLY and CDR2 is FYNNEI. The CDR3 DNA reads TGTGCCAGCAGAGAAAGGACAGGGATCCCCTACAATGAGCAGTTCTTC. As protein: CASRERTGIPYNEQFF.

The DNA of the CDR3 is TGTGCCAGCAGCGACGGGCCTTCGGGGAGCGGGCAGTACTTC. Translated: CASSDGPSGSGQYF. The gene calls are TRBV7-9 and TRBJ2-7, with D possibly TRBD2 on 5 matching bases. The CDR3 is made up of 14 amino acids. The germline CDR1 and CDR2 sequences are SEHNR and FQNEAQ (reference sequence). V lost 5 bases, J lost 9 bases, and 20 bases lay in between.

The V call is TRBV7-8, the J call TRBJ2-5, with D maybe TRBD1 (6 bases). Germline CDR1 is SGHVS and CDR2 is FQNEAQ. The germline V and J ends were trimmed by 5 bases and 4 bases, with 17 bases remaining between them. The CDR3 runs 15 residues. The CDR3: CASSPRDTLSETQYF. The CDR3 region has the DNA TGTGCCAGCAGCCCCCGGGACACCCTTTCAGAGACCCAGTACTTC.

The gene calls are TRBV5-1 and TRBJ2-7; D unresolved. The CDR3 is 13 amino acids. Trimming pared 4 bases from V and 1 base from J, leaving 9 bases between. CDR1 and CDR2 (germline): SGHRS, YFSETQ. The CDR3 region is CASSPVESYEQYF. The CDR3 nucleotides are TGCGCCAGCAGCCCCGTCGAGTCCTACGAGCAGTACTTC. The full variable domain, in which reference TRBV5-1 and TRBJ2-7 provide the parts outside the CDR3, is KAGVTQTPRYLIKTRGQQVTLSCSPISGHRSVSWYQQTPGQGLQFLFEYFSETQRNKGNFPGRFSGRQFSNSRSEMNVSTLELGDSALYLCASSPVESYEQYFGPGTRLTVT.

Concerning this clonotype: One base away lies a much larger clone, so this may be a sequencing read error. The chain couples TRBV7-9 to TRBJ1-2, with TRBD1 as a possible D gene (5 bases). This CDR3 contains 15 residues. V lost 1 base and J 8 bases, leaving 17 bases between the germline ends. Germline CDR1 SEHNR, CDR2 FQNEAQ (reference sequence). CDR3 protein: CASSLEAMGPRGYTF. The CDR3 DNA is TGTGCCAGCAGCTTAGAAGCCATGGGACCGCGCGGCTACACCTTC.